The 19 T cell receptor beta chains listed next were all sequenced from one sample in a study of T cells in Graves' hyperthyroidism and ophthalmopathy. RNA transcripts gave rise to amplified TCR beta CDR3 regions. The HTBI primer set served for first-round RT-PCR of the TCR CDR3. TCRdb ran MiXCR on the multiplex PCR reads and lists one entry per CDR3 protein. The sample shows about 340,000 distinct CDR3 sequences, about 18% of them seen only once. The material sequenced was blood. The receptors come from a woman aged 45-59 years with Graves' hyperthyroidism.

This clonotype has just a few counts. The gene calls are TRBV10-3 and TRBJ2-7, with D maybe TRBD2 (6 bases). V lost 4 bases and J lost 6, with 16 bases in between. CDR3 length equals 14 residues. CDR1 is ENHRY, CDR2 SYGVKD, per germline. The CDR3 sequence: CAISGASQGGEQYF. The CDR3 coding sequence is TGTGCCATCAGTGGCGCCTCTCAGGGAGGCGAGCAGTACTTC.

This rearrangement joins TRBV20-1 to TRBJ2-3; possibly TRBD1 or TRBD2 for D (5 bases each). The V gene lost 8 bases and the J gene lost 5 bases, with 17 bases spanning the gap. Per the germline V gene, CDR1 is DFQATT and CDR2 is SNEGSKA (reference sequence). The CDR3 totals 13 residues. The CDR3 region is CSTLGTGVDTQYF. In DNA form, the CDR3 reads TGCAGTACGCTAGGGACCGGGGTAGATACGCAGTATTTT.

The chain uses TRBV7-8 and TRBJ2-7, with 7 bases that match TRBD1. The ends lost 6 bases at V and 2 bases at J; junction bases unmatched: 10. The CDR3 has 15 residues. In germline, CDR1 is SGHVS, CDR2 FQNEAQ. This chain's CDR3 is CASSSARDRTYEQYV. In nucleotides, the CDR3 is TGTGCCAGCAGTTCTGCCCGGGACAGAACCTACGAGCAGTACGTC.

The chain carries TRBV6-5 and TRBJ1-1, with D maybe TRBD1 (5 bases). The CDR3 is 15 residues long. V dropped 2 bases and J dropped 3 bases, with 13 bases sitting between them. Germline V gene lookup returns CDR1 MNHEY and CDR2 SVGAGI. CDR3 nucleotide sequence: TGTGCCAGCAGTTACGGTTTATCCAGGGACACTGAAGCTTTCTTT. Its translation: CASSYGLSRDTEAFF.

This sequence joins TRBV28 and TRBJ1-1; D unresolved. This CDR3 has 12 amino acids. Germline V gives CDR1 MDHEN, CDR2 SYDVKM. The V gene lost 6 bases and the J gene lost 5 bases, with 10 bases spanning the gap. Here the CDR3 DNA reads TGTGCCAGCAGCCTGGGATGGACTGAAGCTTTCTTT. It translates to CASSLGWTEAFF. Filled out from reference TRBV28 and TRBJ1-1, the complete variable domain reads DVKVTQSSRYLVKRTGEKVFLECVQDMDHENMFWYRQDPGLGLRLIYFSYDVKMKEKGDIPEGYSVSREKKERFSLILESASTNQTSMYLCASSLGWTEAFFGQGTRLTVV.

This clonotype was counted at least ten times. The chain has TRBV20-1 and TRBJ1-1, with a weak D call TRBD1 (6 bases). This CDR3 region has 13 residues. Germline loops: CDR1 DFQATT, CDR2 SNEGSKA (reference sequence). V lost 5 bases to trimming and J lost 1 base, with 11 bases between them. CDR3 sequence (DNA): TGCAGTGCTTCCGACAGGAGGAACACTGAAGCTTTCTTT. As protein: CSASDRRNTEAFF.

V is TRBV10-3 and J is TRBJ2-1; D uncertain. V lost 7 bases and J 5 bases, leaving 12 bases between the germline ends. Germline loops: CDR1 ENHRY, CDR2 SYGVKD. The CDR3 spans 13 residues. CDR3 sequence (DNA): TGTGCCATCAAGTTAACACAGAACAATGAGCAGTTCTTC. Translated, it gives CAIKLTQNNEQFF.

A few counts support this clonotype. The genes are TRBV19 and TRBJ2-1; D remains ambiguous. Germline values: CDR1 LNHDA, CDR2 SQIVND (reference sequence). The CDR3 sequence is 14 residues long. V was cut by 1 base and J by 3 bases, with 7 bases left in between. The CDR3 protein is CASSIAAVYNEQFF. As DNA, the CDR3 is TGTGCCAGTAGTATAGCTGCGGTCTACAATGAGCAGTTCTTC.

The CDR3 loop is CASSPGGTHTEAFF. CDR3 coding DNA: TGTGCCAGCTCACCGGGCGGGACACACACTGAAGCTTTCTTT. This chain joins TRBV18 and TRBJ1-1; possibly TRBD1 for D (6 bases). Germline V lookup: CDR1 KGHSH, CDR2 LQKENI. Trimming removed 3 bases at V and 3 bases at J, with 11 bases between. This CDR3 region has 14 residues.

The rearrangement links TRBV27 to TRBJ2-7; TRBD1 might be the D (5 bases). V was trimmed by 5 bases and J by 4 bases, leaving 21 bases between them. The CDR3 has 16 residues. The germline CDR1 and CDR2 sequences are MNHEY and SMNVEV (reference sequence). As DNA, the CDR3 is TGTGCCAGCAGTATACTTACAGGTTCCCACAGTTACGAGCAGTACTTC. Protein: CASSILTGSHSYEQYF.

This clonotype was seen ten or more times. The chain links TRBV30 to TRBJ1-1; D is possibly TRBD1 (6 bases). Germline assignment: CDR1 GTSNPN and CDR2 SVGIG (reference sequence). The V end lost 3 bases, the J end lost 4 bases, and 6 bases lay between the germline ends. The CDR3 is 11 amino acids. The CDR3 region has the DNA TGTGCCTGGAGACAGGGCACTGAAGCTTTCTTT. Translation: CAWRQGTEAFF.

This chain connects TRBV5-1 to TRBJ2-1, with 8 bases fitting TRBD2. The CDR3 consists of 16 residues. J was trimmed by 0 bases and V by 5 bases; bases with no gene match: 7. Germline V CDR1 and CDR2: SGHRS, YFSETQ. Written as DNA, the CDR3 is TGCGCCAGCAGTCGCAGCGGGGGTGGCTCCTACAATGAGCAGTTCTTC. Encoded protein: CASSRSGGGSYNEQFF.

This clonotype was recorded many times. This chain uses TRBV30 with TRBJ1-2, with no clear D. The germline CDR1 and CDR2 sequences are GTSNPN and SVGIG (reference sequence). This CDR3 has 12 residues. V lost 2 bases and J lost 3, with 7 bases in between. The CDR3 region has the DNA TGTGCCTGGAGTTACCTCGACTATGGCTACACCTTC. Its protein product is CAWSYLDYGYTF. The variable domain in full, completed from reference TRBV30 and TRBJ1-2, reads SQTIHQWPATLVQPVGSPLSLECTVEGTSNPNLYWYRQAAGRGLQLLFYSVGIGQISSEVPQNLSASRPQDRQFILSSKKLLLSDSGFYLCAWSYLDYGYTFGSGTRLTVV.

This clonotype was seen only once. A single base separates this from a much larger clone, so it may be a read error. The gene calls are TRBV29-1 and TRBJ2-1; a weak D match, TRBD2 (6 bases). The closer fit of TRBJ2-7 to the DNA end suggests the J call may be wrong. The CDR3 covers 14 residues. Germline V CDR1 and CDR2: SQVTM, ANQGSEA. Here the CDR3 DNA reads TGCAGCGTTTGGGGGGACTTCTCATACAATGAGCAGTACTTC. Translated, it gives CSVWGDFSYNEQYF.

The sample holds many counts of this clonotype. J is TRBJ2-2 and V is TRBV7-8, with TRBD2 matching over 8 bases. V gave up 5 bases and J gave up 5 bases; unmatched junction bases: 10. The CDR3 length is 16 residues. Germline V gene data show CDR1 as SGHVS and CDR2 as FQNEAQ. The CDR3 DNA follows: TGTGCCAGCAGCCGCGTTCCTAGCGGGTCTACCGGGGAGCTGTTTTTT. Its translation is CASSRVPSGSTGELFF.

V gene TRBV27 combines with J gene TRBJ2-1, with TRBD2 as a possible D gene (6 bases). V lost 2 bases, J lost 2 bases, and 7 bases lay in between. The length of the CDR3 is 14 residues. Per the germline V gene, CDR1 is MNHEY and CDR2 is SMNVEV (reference sequence). The CDR3 DNA is TGTGCCAGCAGTTTACTAGCGCCCTACAATGAGCAGTTCTTC. Translated, it gives CASSLLAPYNEQFF.

The rearrangement uses TRBV20-1 and TRBJ2-2, with TRBD2 matching over 10 bases. Germline V gene lookup returns CDR1 DFQATT and CDR2 SNEGSKA (reference sequence). The trim removed 1 base at V and 6 bases at J, leaving 5 bases unmatched. The CDR3 spans 15 residues. Here the CDR3 reads CSARAGSGRAGELFF. The CDR3 DNA reads TGCAGTGCTAGAGCGGGGAGCGGGAGGGCCGGGGAGCTGTTTTTT.

This clonotype was detected many times. The rearrangement links TRBV5-1 to TRBJ2-2; 10 bases match TRBD2. Germline V gene sequence: CDR1 SGHRS, CDR2 YFSETQ. The length of the CDR3 is 17 residues. Trimming cost V 4 bases and J 7 bases; bases outside gene matches: 13. The CDR3 sequence is CASSPTQAGGYNGELFF. CDR3 sequence (DNA): TGCGCCAGCAGCCCCACTCAAGCGGGGGGGTACAACGGGGAGCTGTTTTTT.

The rearrangement links TRBV7-9 to TRBJ2-1, with D tentatively TRBD2 (6 bases). Trimming left V 5 bases short and J 6 bases short, with 11 bases between. Germline loops: CDR1 SEHNR, CDR2 FQNEAQ (reference sequence). The CDR3 consists of 13 residues. The CDR3 DNA is TGTGCCAGCAGCACTACTAGCAGCAATGAGCAGTTCTTC. It codes for CASSTTSSNEQFF.